One sample yielded the 28 T cell receptor beta chains listed below, sequenced in a study of post-analysis software for immune sequencing data. Their specific antigens are unknown. Researchers reported that TCR beta cDNA libraries carried unique molecular identifiers. TCRdb reanalysed the PCR reads using MiXCR and keeps one entry per CDR3 protein. This table holds around 770,000 distinct CDR3 sequences, just over 45% found once. General observations from the study: Among roughly five TRBV segments more frequent in patients than controls were TRBV5-6, TRBV5-1 and TRBV20-1.

Sample: blood. Every receptor here comes from a girl aged 10 to 17 with multiple sclerosis.

The rearrangement uses TRBV21-1 and TRBJ2-1. TRBV21-1 is recorded as a pseudogene. The CDR3 runs 15 residues. CDR3 in amino acids: CASSKIRASYNEQFF. The CDR3 bases are TGTGCCAGCAGCAAAATTAGGGCCTCCTACAATGAGCAGTTCTTC.

The chain recombines TRBV6-5 with TRBJ2-1, with TRBD2 identical over 9 bases. Germline trimming cut 0 bases from V and 4 bases from J; bases unmatched to any gene: 4. This CDR3 is 16 amino acids long. Germline CDR1 reads MNHEY; CDR2 reads SVGAGI. The CDR3 loop reads CASSYSSGSLYNEQFF. The CDR3 bases are TGTGCCAGCAGTTACTCTAGCGGGAGTTTGTACAATGAGCAGTTCTTC.

This clonotype was detected once. The V call is TRBV12-3 or TRBV12-4, the J call TRBJ2-1; 8 nucleotides match TRBD2. The junction had 8 bases not matched to a gene; V was cut back by 7 bases and J by 9 bases. This CDR3 is 13 amino acids long. CDR3 coding DNA: TGTGCCAGCACGCCGGGAGGGCCGATTGAGCAGTTCTTC. Its translation: CASTPGGPIEQFF.

The chain couples TRBV6-5 to TRBJ2-3; 7 bases agree with TRBD1. Germline V gene lookup returns CDR1 MNHEY and CDR2 SVGAGI. The V segment lost 2 bases and the J segment 0 bases; nucleotides outside the gene matches: 11. The CDR3 extends over 18 amino acids. CDR3 DNA sequence: TGTGCCAGCAGTTACCTTACCGCCGGGACAGCTAGCACAGATACGCAGTATTTT. Protein: CASSYLTAGTASTDTQYF.

There are a few counts of this clonotype. The V and J genes are TRBV20-1 and TRBJ2-1; TRBD1 matches 7 bases. The CDR3 consists of 14 residues. The germline V gene has CDR1 DFQATT and CDR2 SNEGSKA (reference sequence). With 3 bases clipped from V and 4 bases from J, the junction kept 6 bases outside the gene matches. The CDR3 loop reads CSASGQVSYNEQFF. The CDR3 DNA is TGCAGTGCTAGCGGACAGGTGTCTTACAATGAGCAGTTCTTC.

This clonotype was seen a few times. The chain has TRBV20-1 and TRBJ2-3; 12 positions match TRBD2. The length of the CDR3 is 18 residues. Looked up from germline, CDR1 is DFQATT and CDR2 is SNEGSKA (reference sequence). Trimming at V came to 4 bases and at J to 4 bases, leaving 15 bases not matched to a gene. The CDR3 DNA reads TGCAGTGCTATGACTAGCGGGAGAGTTTTCCATTTTTCAGATACGCAGTATTTT. As protein: CSAMTSGRVFHFSDTQYF.

V usage is TRBV4-3 and J usage is TRBJ2-1; no clear D gene. Germline values: CDR1 LGHNA, CDR2 YSLEER. This CDR3 comprises 13 residues. Trimming cost V 2 bases and J 8 bases, with 10 bases left between them. CDR3: CASSQLARYEQFF. The CDR3 DNA reads TGCGCCAGCAGCCAATTGGCGCGGTATGAGCAGTTCTTC.

This clonotype was observed a handful of times. The J gene is TRBJ2-1, the V gene TRBV28; no clear D. The V and J ends lost 2 bases and 9 bases respectively, with 2 bases between them. Germline-derived CDR1 and CDR2 are MDHEN and SYDVKM. The CDR3 extends over 10 amino acids. CDR3 region: CASSLREQFF. CDR3 in DNA: TGTGCCAGCAGTTTACGTGAGCAGTTCTTC.

The chain is built from TRBV5-5 and TRBJ2-7; 9 bases agree with TRBD1. Trimming took 3 bases from V and 6 from J; bases not matched to a gene: 13. CDR1 and CDR2 (germline): SGHKS, YYEKEE (reference sequence). The CDR3 is made up of 16 amino acids. CDR3 sequence (DNA): TGTGCCAGCAGCTGGTGGGAGGGACAGGGATCGGGCGAGCAGTACTTC. Protein: CASSWWEGQGSGEQYF. Together with reference TRBV5-5 and TRBJ2-7, the CDR3 gives the full variable domain: DAGVTQSPTHLIKTRGQQVTLRCSPISGHKSVSWYQQVLGQGPQFIFQYYEKEERGRGNFPDRFSARQFPNYSSELNVNALLLGDSALYLCASSWWEGQGSGEQYFGPGTRLTVT.

This clonotype was seen a handful of times. The chain uses TRBV6-4 and TRBJ2-3; D may be TRBD2 (6 bases). Germline V lookup: CDR1 MRHNA, CDR2 SNTAGT. This CDR3 contains 15 residues. Between the trimmed V and J ends, which lost 8 bases and 0 bases, there was a span of 15 bases. Written as DNA, the CDR3 is TGTGCCAGCGCGACAATGGCGGGAAGCACAGATACGCAGTATTTT. Residues: CASATMAGSTDTQYF.

This clonotype was observed at least ten times. This sequence joins TRBV20-1 and TRBJ2-6; no clear D. The germline V and J ends were trimmed by 3 bases and 4 bases, with 4 bases remaining between them. Germline V CDR1 and CDR2: DFQATT, SNEGSKA (reference sequence). The CDR3 loop spans 12 amino acids. The CDR3 here is CSARSGANVLTF. The CDR3 coding sequence is TGCAGTGCTAGGTCCGGGGCCAACGTCCTGACTTTC.

DNA for the CDR3: TGTGCCAGCAGCTTAGCAGCAGGGACTAGCGGTTACGAGCAGTACTTC. Translated, it gives CASSLAAGTSGYEQYF. This chain uses TRBV7-6 with TRBJ2-7; 11 nucleotides align to TRBD2. The J segment lost 4 bases and the V segment lost 0 bases, leaving 5 bases of the junction unmatched. This CDR3 contains 16 residues. The germline V gene encodes CDR1 SGHVS and CDR2 FNYEAQ.

With regard to this clonotype: One end of the junction fails to match germline, which may point to a read error. CDR3 residues: CSATSLGTSGYNAQFF. The CDR3 DNA is TGCAGTGCTACATCCCTCGGGACTAGCGGCTACAATGCGCAGTTCTTC. J is TRBJ2-1 and V is TRBV20-1; TRBD2 agrees at 11 bases. Looked up from germline, CDR1 is DFQATT and CDR2 is SNEGSKA (reference sequence). This CDR3 contains 16 residues.

V is TRBV18 and J is TRBJ2-7; D tentatively reads TRBD1 or TRBD2 (5 bases each). The CDR3 contains 14 residues. Germline V gives CDR1 KGHSH, CDR2 LQKENI. The ends were cut back, 5 bases at V and 0 bases at J, with 11 bases in the middle. The CDR3 loop reads CASSGDGGSYEQYF. The CDR3 DNA is TGTGCCAGCTCAGGGGACGGCGGCTCCTACGAGCAGTACTTC.

There are a few counts of this clonotype. This sequence joins TRBV20-1 and TRBJ2-1, with D hard to call. The CDR3 has 11 residues. V gave up 1 base and J gave up 5 bases, with 3 bases separating them. The germline CDR1 and CDR2 sequences are DFQATT and SNEGSKA (reference sequence). The CDR3 here is CSARGHNEQFF. CDR3 in DNA: TGCAGTGCTAGAGGCCACAATGAGCAGTTCTTC.

In this sample, this clonotype turned up a few times. V usage is TRBV20-1 and J usage is TRBJ2-7, with 8 bases fitting TRBD2. The trim removed 3 bases at V and 7 bases at J, leaving 2 bases unmatched. CDR3 length: 11 residues. The germline gives CDR1 DFQATT, CDR2 SNEGSKA (reference sequence). The CDR3, as DNA: TGCAGTGCTAGCGGGGGGGAGGAGCAGTACTTC. Protein product: CSASGGEEQYF.

The sample holds one count of this clonotype. J is TRBJ2-1 and V is TRBV20-1, with TRBD2 identical over 13 bases. V lost 2 bases, J lost 7 bases, and 5 bases stayed unmatched. The CDR3 runs to 15 residues. The germline V gene encodes CDR1 DFQATT and CDR2 SNEGSKA (reference sequence). CDR3 nucleotides: TGCAGTGCTAGATCCGGGACTAGCGGGACTAATGAGCAGTTCTTC. Amino acids: CSARSGTSGTNEQFF.

This chain joins TRBV2 and TRBJ1-5; D remains unclear. The CDR3 totals 15 residues. Germline V gene sequence: CDR1 SNHLY, CDR2 FYNNEI. V dropped 8 bases and J dropped 2 bases, with 16 bases sitting between them. CDR3 sequence (DNA): TGTGCCAGCCGAACCGCATGGGATGGCAATCAGCCCCAGCATTTT. It encodes CASRTAWDGNQPQHF.

The chain links TRBV4-3 to TRBJ2-5, with a tentative D call TRBD1 (6 bases). This CDR3 spans 17 amino acids. From germline, CDR1 is LGHNA and CDR2 YSLEER. V was cut by 0 bases and J by 5 bases, with 19 bases left in between. CDR3 coding DNA: TGCGCCAGCAGCCAAGAAACAGGGATCTCCTCCTACGAGACCCAGTACTTC. It is translated as CASSQETGISSYETQYF.

The rearrangement joins TRBV9 to TRBJ2-1; TRBD1 matches 7 bases. V was clipped by 0 bases and J by 8 bases; unmatched bases: 8. Germline CDR1 and CDR2: SGDLS and YYNGEE. CDR3 size: 15 residues. CDR3 in amino acids: CASSVGGTDIDEQFF. The CDR3 DNA is TGTGCCAGCAGCGTAGGAGGGACAGACATCGATGAGCAGTTCTTC.

The chain links TRBV4-2 to TRBJ1-6; D unclear. The germline V gene has CDR1 LGHNA and CDR2 YNFKEQ. The CDR3 sequence is 13 residues long. V was trimmed by 0 bases and J by 8 bases, leaving 5 bases between them. This CDR3 is CASSQDQDSPLHF. CDR3 DNA sequence: TGTGCCAGCAGCCAAGATCAGGATTCACCCCTCCACTTT.

The chain couples TRBV5-1 to TRBJ2-6; possible D gene TRBD2, 5 bases. The CDR3 sequence is 16 residues long. V lost 3 bases and J 2 bases, leaving 12 bases between the germline ends. Germline CDR1 reads SGHRS; CDR2 reads YFSETQ. CDR3 nucleotide sequence: TGCGCCAGCAGCTCACCGGGGATGGCTGGGGCCAACGTCCTGACTTTC. Amino acid sequence: CASSSPGMAGANVLTF.

The V gene is TRBV7-6, the J gene TRBJ2-2; D is perhaps TRBD2 (7 bases). The germline V gene encodes CDR1 SGHVS and CDR2 FNYEAQ. Trimming shortened V by 4 bases and J by 7 bases, and 16 bases separated the two germline ends. This CDR3 has 15 residues. The CDR3: CASSSRGGFVGELFF. CDR3 in DNA: TGTGCCAGCAGCTCAAGGGGGGGGTTTGTCGGGGAGCTGTTTTTT.

The chain uses TRBV20-1 and TRBJ1-2; D perhaps matches TRBD1 (6 bases). This CDR3 region has 16 residues. Per the germline V gene, CDR1 is DFQATT and CDR2 is SNEGSKA (reference sequence). V was cut by 2 bases and J by 4 bases, with 20 bases left in between. The CDR3 protein is CSARSPQGFNLYGYTF. CDR3 nucleotides: TGCAGTGCTAGAAGCCCACAGGGTTTCAACCTCTATGGCTACACCTTC.

The table lists this clonotype with a few counts. The chain has TRBV7-9 and TRBJ2-7, with 9 nucleotides matching TRBD2. Germline values: CDR1 SEHNR, CDR2 FQNEAQ (reference sequence). The ends lost 1 base at V and 5 bases at J; junction bases unmatched: 9. The CDR3 is made up of 16 amino acids. CDR3 DNA sequence: TGTGCCAGCAGCTTAGAGAGTAGCGGGAGCCCTGACGAGCAGTACTTC. Translation gives CASSLESSGSPDEQYF.

V is TRBV2 and J is TRBJ2-2; D possibly corresponds to TRBD1 (7 bases). This CDR3 comprises 15 residues. Germline values: CDR1 SNHLY, CDR2 FYNNEI. V shed 6 bases and J shed 5 bases, with 16 bases lying between them. This CDR3 is CASRSGQGGTGELFF. The CDR3 DNA reads TGTGCCAGCAGGAGTGGGCAGGGGGGTACCGGGGAGCTGTTTTTT.

The chain has TRBV20-1 and TRBJ2-5; a weak D match, TRBD1 (5 bases). Germline-derived CDR1 and CDR2 are DFQATT and SNEGSKA (reference sequence). V lost 5 bases and J lost 2, with 6 bases in between. The CDR3 contains 11 residues. The CDR3 region has the DNA TGCAGTGCTCAGGGTCAAGAGACCCAGTACTTC. Translated: CSAQGQETQYF.

The rearrangement uses TRBV13 and TRBJ1-2; no clear D. Germline V gene sequence: CDR1 PRHDT, CDR2 FYEKMQ (reference sequence). This CDR3 contains 14 residues. The V gene lost 0 bases and the J gene lost 3 bases, with 8 bases spanning the gap. CDR3 amino acids: CASSLGGSDYGYTF. Here the CDR3 DNA reads TGTGCCAGCAGCTTAGGTGGGTCAGACTATGGCTACACCTTC.